This paragraph covers one TCR beta chain sequence. Its antigen is as yet unknown. Cultured cells yielded isolated CD4+ T cells after approximately nine days. Participants were given two doses of BNT162b2 or mRNA-1273 vaccine. Half-medium replacement with IL-2 medium occurred on days 3 and 7. This specimen comes from a study of vaccination effects on CD4 cells after COVID-19. Study details: Using viral peptide pools, the ViraFEST assay grew out antigen-specific CD4+ T cells prior to sequencing. Study conclusions and caveats: Marked clonal contraction was seen late after vaccination (in both infection- and vaccine-induced clones). The vaccine-induced clones of healthy vaccinees included only 1 of 255 that cross-reacted with common cold coronaviruses.

Clones were sequenced by immunoSEQ multiplex PCR, and TCRdb holds only the in-frame ones, with some missing. Among about 45,000 clones listed, 60% to 75% were seen once. This CDR3 is 16 amino acids long. CDR1 is LNHNV and CDR2 is YYDKDF in the germline V gene (reference sequence). The ends lost 1 base at V and 9 bases at J; junction bases unmatched: 10. This TCR came from a human donor who received a COVID-19 vaccine. The specimen comprised CD4+ T cells from PBMCs cultured without peptide, sampled after COVID-19 vaccination. The J gene is TRBJ1-5, the V gene TRBV15; 9 bases agree with TRBD1. The CDR3 DNA reads as TGTGCCACCAGCAGAGCAACAGGGGGCCCTGGGGGGCCCCAGCATTTT. It encodes CATSRATGGPGGPQHF.